The sequence of this T cell receptor (beta chain) was determined in a study of cytomegalovirus exposure and HLA in healthy donors. The study's findings and limits: The majority of CMV-associated TCR beta chains were reported as apparently HLA-restricted in a later analysis.

Amplification used 60 Vbeta primers and 13 Jbeta primers. The method was immunoSEQ multiplex PCR; TCRdb's version includes in-frame clones alone and lacks a portion of them. The repertoire holds tens of thousands of clones, 84% seen once, with under 20% in the top ten. About this clone itself: Its cognate antigen is unknown.

Healthy bone marrow donors supplied every sample. The CDR3 sequence is 16 residues long. Germline assignment: CDR1 SGHRS and CDR2 YFSETQ. The ends lost 3 bases at V and 9 bases at J; junction bases unmatched: 14. The sample was PBMCs. This TCR was sampled from a man aged 70 or older in good health and CMV-seropositive. V usage is TRBV5-1 and J usage is TRBJ2-1; the match to TRBD2 covers 8 bases. The CDR3 sequence: CASSSGAGAMVGEQFF. CDR3 DNA: TGCGCCAGCAGCTCGGGAGCGGGAGCCATGGTGGGTGAGCAGTTCTTC. The whole variable domain, remainder taken from reference TRBV5-1 and TRBJ2-1, is KAGVTQTPRYLIKTRGQQVTLSCSPISGHRSVSWYQQTPGQGLQFLFEYFSETQRNKGNFPGRFSGRQFSNSRSEMNVSTLELGDSALYLCASSSGAGAMVGEQFFGPGTRLTVL.